This passage covers 22 T cell receptor beta chains from one sample sequenced in a study of naive and memory T cell subsets. Ligated cDNA underwent four rounds of PCR with nested alpha and beta constant region primers and SP2. MiXCR, run by TCRdb on the 5' RACE reads, gives a single entry per CDR3 protein. The table records some 60,000 distinct CDR3 sequences, about 8.3% of them present only once. An oligonucleotide containing a UMI was ligated to the 3' end of TCR cDNA. All receptors derive from a female donor in good health.

This clonotype was counted only a few times. The chain is built from TRBV4-3 and TRBJ2-3; D unclear. Deletions cut 8 bases from V and 3 bases from J, with 15 bases between. There are 14 residues in the CDR3. Germline assignment: CDR1 LGHNA and CDR2 YSLEER. The CDR3 DNA follows: TGCGCCAGCGGGTTTGTGGGGATAACAGATACGCAGTATTTT. This gives the protein CASGFVGITDTQYF.

The rearrangement links TRBV7-2 to TRBJ1-3; 9 nucleotides align to TRBD1. The germline V gene has CDR1 SGHTA and CDR2 FQGNSA. With 6 bases clipped from V and 4 bases from J, the junction kept 7 bases outside the gene matches. CDR3 length: 15 amino acids. The CDR3 region is CASSFTGTGGNTIYF. Here the CDR3 DNA reads TGTGCCAGCAGTTTTACCGGGACAGGGGGAAACACCATATATTTT.

This clonotype was seen ten or more times. The CDR3 reads CASSPTGGDTQYF. The CDR3 DNA sequence: TGTGCCAGCAGTCCGACAGGGGGAGATACGCAGTATTTT. The genes are TRBV5-4 and TRBJ2-3, with TRBD1 identical over 9 bases. The V segment lost 5 bases and the J segment 5 bases; nucleotides outside the gene matches: 3. Germline V gene lookup returns CDR1 SGHNT and CDR2 YYREEE (reference sequence). CDR3 length equals 13 residues.

This clonotype occurred a few times. CDR3 nucleotides: TGCAGCGTTGGTGCTAGCGGGCGGCAAACCGGGGAGCTGTTTTTT. Translating it yields CSVGASGRQTGELFF. The chain carries TRBV29-1 and TRBJ2-2; TRBD2 agrees at 8 bases. The germline gives CDR1 SQVTM, CDR2 ANQGSEA. The CDR3 runs to 15 residues. With 4 bases clipped from V and 5 bases from J, the junction kept 9 bases outside the gene matches.

This clonotype appeared many times. V is TRBV20-1 and J is TRBJ1-6; D is unresolved. The germline gives CDR1 DFQATT, CDR2 SNEGSKA (reference sequence). This CDR3 region has 16 residues. V dropped 2 bases and J dropped 1 base, with 12 bases sitting between them. The CDR3 spells CSARTFVKSYNSPLHF. The CDR3 DNA is TGCAGTGCTAGAACATTTGTCAAGTCCTATAATTCACCCCTCCACTTT.

This clonotype was counted only a few times. J is TRBJ2-7 and V is TRBV5-1; D ambiguous. Germline V gives CDR1 SGHRS, CDR2 YFSETQ. With 5 bases removed from V and 2 bases from J, the gap between germline ends came to 23 bases. The CDR3 totals 17 residues. The CDR3 DNA sequence: TGCGCCAGCAGGCGACATCAGGTTATAACTCCCGCCTACGAGCAGTACTTC. Translation: CASRRHQVITPAYEQYF. Filled out from reference TRBV5-1 and TRBJ2-7, the complete variable domain reads KAGVTQTPRYLIKTRGQQVTLSCSPISGHRSVSWYQQTPGQGLQFLFEYFSETQRNKGNFPGRFSGRQFSNSRSEMNVSTLELGDSALYLCASRRHQVITPAYEQYFGPGTRLTVT.

This clonotype was recorded many times. V is TRBV7-6 and J is TRBJ1-1, with 8 bases that match TRBD1. The J segment lost 3 bases and the V segment lost 5 bases, leaving 11 bases of the junction unmatched. The germline V gene encodes CDR1 SGHVS and CDR2 FNYEAQ. This CDR3 comprises 16 residues. CDR3 in amino acids: CASSPPSKTGDTEAFF. In DNA, the CDR3 is TGTGCCAGCAGCCCACCTTCGAAGACAGGGGACACTGAAGCTTTCTTT.

This clonotype was picked up a small number of times. V gene TRBV6-2 or TRBV6-3 combines with J gene TRBJ2-5; 12 positions agree with TRBD2. The V segment lost 10 bases and the J segment 1 base; nucleotides outside the gene matches: 4. Germline V gene lookup returns CDR1 MNHEY and CDR2 SVGEGT. The CDR3 sequence is 14 residues long. The CDR3 loop is CATLAGGRQETQYF. As DNA, the CDR3 is TGTGCCACGCTAGCGGGGGGGCGCCAAGAGACCCAGTACTTC.

The chain is built from TRBV20-1 and TRBJ2-2; D unresolved. V shed 2 bases and J shed 7 bases, with 11 bases lying between them. Germline assignment: CDR1 DFQATT and CDR2 SNEGSKA (reference sequence). The length of the CDR3 is 13 residues. CDR3: CSARPVSNGELFF. In nucleotides, the CDR3 is TGCAGTGCTAGACCCGTTTCGAACGGGGAGCTGTTTTTT.

The gene calls are TRBV9 and TRBJ2-2, with D unresolved. This CDR3 is 14 amino acids long. Between the trimmed V and J ends, which lost 0 bases and 7 bases, there was a span of 10 bases. The V gene's germline CDR1 is SGDLS and CDR2 YYNGEE. CDR3 residues: CASSVVARLGELFF. CDR3 in DNA: TGTGCCAGCAGCGTAGTGGCTAGGCTCGGGGAGCTGTTTTTT.

The chain recombines TRBV20-1 with TRBJ2-1, with 8 bases identical to TRBD1. The J segment lost 0 bases and the V segment lost 4 bases, leaving 5 bases of the junction unmatched. The CDR3 runs to 15 residues. The germline CDR1 and CDR2 sequences are DFQATT and SNEGSKA (reference sequence). DNA for the CDR3: TGCAGTGCTACCAGGGGGCCGAGCTCCTACAATGAGCAGTTCTTC. Residues: CSATRGPSSYNEQFF.

The CDR3 sequence is CASSFFQFYEQYF. CDR3 DNA: TGTGCCAGCAGTTTCTTCCAGTTCTACGAGCAGTACTTC. The rearrangement joins TRBV28 to TRBJ2-7; D uncertain. The CDR3 length is 13 residues. The germline gives CDR1 MDHEN, CDR2 SYDVKM. V was trimmed by 3 bases and J by 3 bases, leaving 9 bases between them.

Comment on this clonotype: One end of the junction fails to match germline, which may point to a read error. The chain recombines TRBV3-1 with TRBJ2-4; D possibly uses TRBD1 or TRBD2 (5 bases each). Germline V gene lookup returns CDR1 LGHDT and CDR2 YNNKEL (reference sequence). There are 12 residues in the CDR3. This chain's CDR3 is CASSQRGRGWNF. CDR3 sequence (DNA): TGTGCCAGCAGCCAGAGGGGACGGGGATGGAACTTC.

This clonotype was counted ten times or more. V is TRBV7-8 and J is TRBJ1-4; tentative D call: TRBD1 (6 bases). Germline V lookup: CDR1 SGHVS, CDR2 FQNEAQ. The V and J ends lost 10 bases and 4 bases respectively, with 16 bases between them. The CDR3 has 14 amino acids. CDR3 in amino acids: CATSRGALNEKLFF. CDR3 bases: TGTGCCACCTCCCGGGGGGCTCTTAATGAAAAACTGTTTTTT.

There are many counts of this clonotype. The gene calls are TRBV18 and TRBJ2-1, with TRBD1 matching over 9 bases. The ends lost 6 bases at V and 8 bases at J; junction bases unmatched: 14. CDR1 KGHSH and CDR2 LQKENI come from the germline V gene. The CDR3 consists of 16 residues. The CDR3 loop reads CASSSNPGQGWYEQFF. CDR3 nucleotide sequence: TGTGCCAGCTCTTCTAACCCGGGACAGGGTTGGTATGAGCAGTTCTTC. The variable domain in full, with the rest retrieved from reference TRBV18 and TRBJ2-1, is NAGVMQNPRHLVRRRGQEARLRCSPMKGHSHVYWYRQLPEEGLKFMVYLQKENIIDESGMPKERFSAEFPKEGPSILRIQQVVRGDSAAYFCASSSNPGQGWYEQFFGPGTRLTVL.

This clonotype was counted between two and nine times. This chain joins TRBV28 and TRBJ1-5; D is uncertain. The CDR3 extends over 13 amino acids. Germline V gene data show CDR1 as MDHEN and CDR2 as SYDVKM. V was trimmed by 4 bases and J by 3 bases, leaving 7 bases between them. This CDR3 is CASSYDFNQPQHF. The CDR3 nucleotides are TGTGCCAGCAGTTACGACTTCAATCAGCCCCAGCATTTT.

This clonotype has at least ten counts. This chain connects TRBV6-5 to TRBJ2-5; perhaps D is TRBD1 or TRBD2 (5 bases each). The V gene's germline CDR1 is MNHEY and CDR2 SVGAGI. CDR3 length: 15 amino acids. The V and J ends lost 0 bases and 5 bases respectively, with 13 bases between them. Here the CDR3 reads CASSYSGQGAETQYF. In DNA form, the CDR3 reads TGTGCCAGCAGTTACTCAGGGCAGGGAGCGGAGACCCAGTACTTC.

This clonotype occurred a few times. The rearrangement joins TRBV5-1 to TRBJ2-7; no clear D gene. Per germline, CDR1 SGHRS and CDR2 YFSETQ. V was cut by 6 bases and J by 0 bases, with 13 bases left in between. This CDR3 has 14 residues. As DNA, the CDR3 is TGCGCCAGCAAGGAGCACAGCCGCTCCTACGAGCAGTACTTC. Translated: CASKEHSRSYEQYF. Filled out from reference TRBV5-1 and TRBJ2-7, the complete variable domain reads KAGVTQTPRYLIKTRGQQVTLSCSPISGHRSVSWYQQTPGQGLQFLFEYFSETQRNKGNFPGRFSGRQFSNSRSEMNVSTLELGDSALYLCASKEHSRSYEQYFGPGTRLTVT.

V gene TRBV12-3 or TRBV12-4 combines with J gene TRBJ2-1; the D is unclear. The CDR3 spans 13 residues. The V end was cut by 1 base, the J end by 6 bases, with 7 bases between. The CDR3 loop is CASSLETINEQFF. The CDR3 DNA reads TGTGCCAGCAGTTTAGAGACCATCAATGAGCAGTTCTTC.

The sample holds many counts of this clonotype. The V gene is TRBV7-9, the J gene TRBJ1-1; D is possibly TRBD1 (5 bases). Germline loops: CDR1 SEHNR, CDR2 FQNEAQ (reference sequence). The CDR3 spans 15 residues. Between the trimmed V and J ends, which lost 3 bases and 6 bases, there was a span of 17 bases. The CDR3, as DNA: TGTGCCAGCAGCTTTGACAGTATAAGTCGCTCTGAAGCTTTCTTT. It codes for CASSFDSISRSEAFF.

This clonotype appeared many times. The rearrangement uses TRBV20-1 and TRBJ1-1; D is unclear. CDR1 and CDR2 from the germline V gene are DFQATT and SNEGSKA (reference sequence). V gave up 2 bases and J gave up 0 bases, with 10 bases separating them. The CDR3 runs to 14 residues. The CDR3 is CSARPGRMNTEAFF. CDR3 sequence (DNA): TGCAGTGCTAGACCGGGGAGGATGAACACTGAAGCTTTCTTT.

The rearrangement uses TRBV12-3 or TRBV12-4 and TRBJ2-7; D unclear. Trimming pared 0 bases from V and 7 bases from J, leaving 7 bases between. The CDR3 length is 12 residues. The CDR3 spells CASSLAGLEQYF. The CDR3, as DNA: TGTGCCAGCAGTTTAGCAGGGCTTGAGCAGTACTTC.